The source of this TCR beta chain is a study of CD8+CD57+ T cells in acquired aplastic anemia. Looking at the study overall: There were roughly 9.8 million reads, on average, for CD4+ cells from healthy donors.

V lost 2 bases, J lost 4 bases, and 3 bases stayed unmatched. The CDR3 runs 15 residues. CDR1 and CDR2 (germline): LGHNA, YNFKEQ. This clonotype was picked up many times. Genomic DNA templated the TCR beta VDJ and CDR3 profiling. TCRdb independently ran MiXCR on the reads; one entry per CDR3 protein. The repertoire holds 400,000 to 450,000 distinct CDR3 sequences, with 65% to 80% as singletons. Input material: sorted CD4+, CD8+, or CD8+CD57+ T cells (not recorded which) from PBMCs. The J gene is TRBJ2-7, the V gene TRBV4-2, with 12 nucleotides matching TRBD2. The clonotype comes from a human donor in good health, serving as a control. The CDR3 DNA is TGTGCCAGCAGCCAACGACTAGCGGGGGATTACGAGCAGTACTTC. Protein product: CASSQRLAGDYEQYF.